This passage covers 20 T cell receptor beta chains from one sample sequenced in a study of blood T cell repertoires in COVID-19. Sequencing was performed with immunoSEQ multiplex PCR; in TCRdb, only in-frame clones are kept and a portion is missing. Altogether around 280,000 clones are present, about 88% being singletons, with the ten largest covering roughly 1.3%. Sequencing used peripheral blood. These receptors were collected from a man between 65 and 80 years old with acute or convalescent COVID-19.

The CDR3 DNA sequence: TGTGCCAGCTCACCGACCGGGACAGGCTACACTGAAGCTTTCTTT. Its protein is CASSPTGTGYTEAFF. The gene calls are TRBV18 and TRBJ1-1; 8 bases are a match to TRBD1. This CDR3 is built from 15 residues. The V gene end was trimmed by 3 bases and the J gene end by 3 bases; junction bases not matched to a gene: 6. CDR1 is KGHSH, CDR2 LQKENI, per germline.

The V gene is TRBV7-2, the J gene TRBJ2-7; 9 nucleotides match TRBD2. Looked up from germline, CDR1 is SGHTA and CDR2 is FQGNSA. J gave up 2 bases and V 1 base, and 6 bases lay outside the gene matches. The CDR3 contains 16 residues. In DNA, the CDR3 is TGTGCCAGCAGCTTAGATGCGGCTAGCGGGACCTACGAGCAGTACTTC. Translated: CASSLDAASGTYEQYF. The full variable domain, with the rest looked up from reference TRBV7-2 and TRBJ2-7, is GAGVSQSPSNKVTEKGKDVELRCDPISGHTALYWYRQSLGQGLEFLIYFQGNSAPDKSGLPSDRFSAERTGGSVSTLTIQRTQQEDSAVYLCASSLDAASGTYEQYFGPGTRLTVT.

The genes are TRBV7-2 and TRBJ2-3; D gene uncertain. The CDR3 has 13 residues. Deletions cut 5 bases from V and 6 bases from J, with 12 bases between. In germline, CDR1 is SGHTA, CDR2 FQGNSA. CDR3 sequence reads: CASSLSYVDTQYF. As DNA, the CDR3 is TGTGCCAGCAGCCTTTCTTATGTTGATACGCAGTATTTT.

This clone turned up a few times. The chain couples TRBV6-5 to TRBJ1-6; weak D call: TRBD1 (5 bases). From germline, CDR1 is MNHEY and CDR2 SVGAGI. This CDR3 is built from 15 residues. V gave up 4 bases and J gave up 7 bases, with 14 bases separating them. CDR3 amino acids: CASSFRQIPNSPLHF. The CDR3 DNA reads TGTGCCAGCAGTTTTCGACAGATTCCAAATTCACCCCTCCACTTT.

The gene calls are TRBV4-1 and TRBJ2-3; 11 bases match TRBD2. Germline CDR1 is MGHRA and CDR2 is YSYEKL. The CDR3 contains 17 residues. V lost 3 bases, J lost 1 base, and 6 bases stayed unmatched. Here the CDR3 DNA reads TGCGCCAGCAGCCACCGCGGGACTAGCGGACGCACAGATACGCAGTATTTT. Translating gives CASSHRGTSGRTDTQYF.

This clone was seen just once. The CDR3 is CASSVGNLNTGELFF. In DNA, the CDR3 is TGTGCCAGCAGCGTAGGAAACCTAAACACCGGGGAGCTGTTTTTT. The rearrangement joins TRBV9 to TRBJ2-2; no definite D call. Germline loops: CDR1 SGDLS, CDR2 YYNGEE. V lost 0 bases and J 2 bases, leaving 8 bases between the germline ends. The CDR3 has 15 amino acids.

V gene TRBV4-3 combines with J gene TRBJ2-5, with a tentative D call TRBD2 (5 bases). Germline V gives CDR1 LGHNA, CDR2 YSLEER. V gave up 5 bases and J gave up 7 bases, with 14 bases separating them. CDR3 length: 13 residues. The CDR3 bases are TGCGCCAGCAGCTCGCACCGACGGGGGACCCAGTACTTC. Translation gives CASSSHRRGTQYF.

The chain employs TRBV19 and TRBJ1-3; 7 positions agree with TRBD1. In germline, CDR1 is LNHDA, CDR2 SQIVND (reference sequence). V lost 6 bases and J lost 4; bases outside the gene matches: 6. This CDR3 contains 14 residues. The CDR3 DNA reads TGTGCCAGTAGGACGACAGGGCTCGGAAACACCATATATTTT. Protein product: CASRTTGLGNTIYF.

The chain joins TRBV6-5 to TRBJ1-6, with D perhaps TRBD1 (5 bases). The CDR3 is 15 amino acids. The ends were cut back, 0 bases at V and 9 bases at J, with 12 bases in the middle. The germline V gene has CDR1 MNHEY and CDR2 SVGAGI. The CDR3 spells CASSYSGVRGSPLHF. The DNA for the CDR3 is TGTGCCAGCAGTTACTCAGGGGTTCGCGGTTCACCCCTCCACTTT.

V gene TRBV4-3 combines with J gene TRBJ1-6; D might be TRBD1 (5 bases). This CDR3 comprises 22 residues. Germline-derived CDR1 and CDR2 are LGHNA and YSLEER. Trimming stripped 0 bases from V and 0 bases from J, with 24 bases between. CDR3 in amino acids: CASSQEALGPGQFYSYNSPLHF. The CDR3 region has the DNA TGCGCCAGCAGCCAAGAGGCATTGGGGCCAGGCCAATTTTACTCCTATAATTCACCCCTCCACTTT.

J is TRBJ1-2 and V is TRBV28, with 9 nucleotides matching TRBD1. J was trimmed by 6 bases and V by 3 bases; bases with no gene match: 5. The CDR3 consists of 14 residues. Germline V CDR1 and CDR2: MDHEN, SYDVKM. This CDR3 reads CASSLPQGAHGYTF. The CDR3 DNA sequence: TGTGCCAGCAGTTTGCCACAGGGGGCGCATGGCTACACCTTC.

This sequence joins TRBV4-3 and TRBJ2-3; 10 bases align to TRBD2. V lost 1 base to trimming and J lost 2 bases; unmatched junction nucleotides: 3. Germline CDR1 and CDR2: LGHNA and YSLEER. The CDR3 consists of 16 residues. The CDR3 DNA reads TGCGCCAGCAGCCAAGCAGCGGGGGGGACCACAGATACGCAGTATTTT. Amino acid sequence: CASSQAAGGTTDTQYF.

This clone was seen only once. The V gene is TRBV6-5, the J gene TRBJ2-7; 10 nucleotides agree with TRBD1. With V trimmed by 6 bases and J by 4 bases, 9 bases remained unmatched. This CDR3 region has 15 residues. Germline V gene sequence: CDR1 MNHEY, CDR2 SVGAGI. This CDR3 is CASRPTGGAIYEQYF. Written as DNA, the CDR3 is TGTGCCAGCAGGCCGACAGGGGGCGCGATTTACGAGCAGTACTTC.

The chain carries TRBV20-1 and TRBJ2-2, with a tentative D call TRBD2 (6 bases). With 3 bases removed from V and 7 bases from J, the gap between germline ends came to 12 bases. CDR3 length: 13 amino acids. Germline V gives CDR1 DFQATT, CDR2 SNEGSKA (reference sequence). CDR3: CSASQLAGGELFF. In nucleotides, the CDR3 is TGCAGTGCTAGTCAACTAGCAGGCGGGGAGCTGTTTTTT.

This chain uses TRBV19 with TRBJ2-3; 7 bases fit TRBD1. With 9 bases clipped from V and 0 bases from J, the junction kept 6 bases outside the gene matches. Germline V gene data show CDR1 as LNHDA and CDR2 as SQIVND (reference sequence). The CDR3 consists of 14 residues. The CDR3 DNA reads TGTGCCAGGGAGAGGGGGCCTAGCACAGATACGCAGTATTTT. This codes for CARERGPSTDTQYF.

The chain joins TRBV4-2 to TRBJ2-3; D might be TRBD2 (5 bases). V gave up 3 bases and J gave up 4 bases, with 11 bases separating them. This CDR3 is built from 14 residues. CDR1 is LGHNA, CDR2 YNFKEQ, per germline. The CDR3 protein is CASSQVLASDTQYF. CDR3 in DNA: TGTGCCAGCAGCCAGGTGCTAGCCTCAGATACGCAGTATTTT.

The chain links TRBV5-1 to TRBJ2-2; D is ambiguous. Germline V gene sequence: CDR1 SGHRS, CDR2 YFSETQ. V lost 6 bases to trimming and J lost 7 bases, with 16 bases between them. The CDR3 consists of 14 residues. For the CDR3, the DNA is TGCGCCAGCAACACGGTCCCGGGTGGCGGGGAGCTGTTTTTT. Protein product: CASNTVPGGGELFF. Filled out from reference TRBV5-1 and TRBJ2-2, the complete variable domain reads KAGVTQTPRYLIKTRGQQVTLSCSPISGHRSVSWYQQTPGQGLQFLFEYFSETQRNKGNFPGRFSGRQFSNSRSEMNVSTLELGDSALYLCASNTVPGGGELFFGEGSRLTVL.

This chain's CDR3 is CASSPQTGKADTQYF. The CDR3 DNA is TGTGCCAGCTCACCGCAAACAGGGAAGGCGGATACGCAGTATTTT. The chain uses TRBV18 and TRBJ2-3; D might be TRBD1 (6 bases). Looked up from germline, CDR1 is KGHSH and CDR2 is LQKENI. V was shortened by 3 bases and J by 6 bases, with 16 bases between the two germline ends. The CDR3 is 15 amino acids.

This clone has just a few counts. Other DNA sequences in the same sample also yield this CDR3. The CDR3 here is CASSVGQGNEKLFF. DNA of the CDR3: TGTGCCAGCAGCGTAGGCCAGGGAAATGAAAAACTGTTTTTT. The rearrangement joins TRBV9 to TRBJ1-4, with D tentatively TRBD1 (5 bases). CDR3 length equals 14 residues. The V end was cut by 0 bases, the J end by 5 bases, with 8 bases between. Germline loops: CDR1 SGDLS, CDR2 YYNGEE.

The chain is built from TRBV28 and TRBJ1-4, with D unclear. V gave up 2 bases and J gave up 8 bases, with 18 bases separating them. Germline-derived CDR1 and CDR2 are MDHEN and SYDVKM. The CDR3 sequence is 16 residues long. The CDR3 sequence is CASSLEGGPRSEKLFF. CDR3 DNA: TGTGCCAGCAGTTTAGAGGGAGGACCCCGTTCAGAAAAACTGTTTTTT.